This TCR beta chain was identified in a study of T cells after yellow fever vaccination. In regard to this clonotype: Its antigen is undetermined.

The V and J ends lost 5 bases and 7 bases, in that order; junction bases with no gene match: 10. The CDR3 is 17 residues long. The germline V gene has CDR1 WSHSY and CDR2 SAAADI. In TCRdb, the 5' RACE reads were re-called with MiXCR into one record per CDR3 protein. This table holds about 630,000 distinct CDR3 sequences, over 9% found once. The study's findings and limits: Although the secondary response was weaker, it peaked faster, at day 5 versus 15.

The chain carries TRBV10-2 and TRBJ2-1, with 14 bases lining up with TRBD2. The input for sequencing was PBMCs, taken on the day of the yellow fever booster vaccination. The receptor comes from a man aged 25 to 40 who received the YFV17D yellow fever vaccine. The CDR3 region has the DNA TGCGCCAGCAGTAGTCCCGGGACTAGCGGGAGAGGGAATGAGCAGTTCTTC. As protein: CASSSPGTSGRGNEQFF.